Following are 18 T cell receptor beta chains from one sample sequenced in a study of T cell responses to AZD1222 COVID-19 vaccine. Measured with immunoSEQ multiplex PCR; TCRdb has only the in-frame clones, and not every one. The top ten clones hold just over 7% of a sample with 120,000 or so clones, 90% of them seen once. Sequenced here: peripheral blood, sampled on day 0 of AZD1222 vaccination. These TCRs come from an adult in good health.

V is TRBV7-2 and J is TRBJ2-5, with a possible D match to TRBD2 (7 bases). The V and J ends lost 1 base and 1 base respectively, with 13 bases between them. The CDR3 covers 16 residues. Germline assignment: CDR1 SGHTA and CDR2 FQGNSA. The CDR3 DNA is TGTGCCAGCAGCTTAGGGTCGGGGGGCAGCCAAGAGACCCAGTACTTC. Translating gives CASSLGSGGSQETQYF.

DNA of the CDR3: TGTGCCAGCAGCAGAGTTCGGATTAACTATGGCTACACCTTC. Protein sequence: CASSRVRINYGYTF. The chain couples TRBV6-5 to TRBJ1-2; D is undetermined. V was clipped by 6 bases and J by 1 base, with 12 bases between them. This CDR3 spans 14 amino acids. Germline loops: CDR1 MNHEY, CDR2 SVGAGI.

The J gene is TRBJ1-4, the V gene TRBV19; D is uncertain. Germline V gene sequence: CDR1 LNHDA, CDR2 SQIVND (reference sequence). Trimming took off 6 bases at V and 3 bases at J, with 14 bases between the two ends. The CDR3 is 15 amino acids. CDR3 sequence: CASRTEGSANEKLFF. The CDR3 nucleotides are TGTGCCAGTAGGACCGAAGGGAGCGCTAATGAAAAACTGTTTTTT.

The CDR3 nucleotides are TGTGCCAGCAGTTTTATCAGAGATCCGACTGAAGCTTTCTTT. This translates into CASSFIRDPTEAFF. This chain links TRBV28 with TRBJ1-1; D is unresolved. Trimming took 3 bases from V and 5 from J, leaving 13 bases between them. Germline assignment: CDR1 MDHEN and CDR2 SYDVKM. The CDR3 loop spans 14 amino acids.

This rearrangement joins TRBV24-1 to TRBJ1-5; 12 bases are shared with TRBD1. CDR1 KGHDR and CDR2 SFDVKD come from the germline V gene. Trimming removed 9 bases from V and 6 bases from J; junction bases left unmatched: 2. The CDR3 consists of 13 residues. This CDR3 reads CATGTGGGQPQHF. CDR3 DNA: TGTGCCACCGGGACAGGGGGCGGTCAGCCCCAGCATTTT.

The chain links TRBV28 to TRBJ1-5, with unresolved D. This CDR3 region has 15 residues. Between the trimmed V and J ends, which lost 6 bases and 3 bases, there was a span of 15 bases. Germline V CDR1 and CDR2: MDHEN, SYDVKM. CDR3 nucleotides: TGTGCCAGCAGCGGATCCGATATACTCAATCAGCCCCAGCATTTT. It is translated as CASSGSDILNQPQHF.

The rearrangement joins TRBV29-1 to TRBJ1-3; D unresolved. The V gene lost 4 bases and the J gene lost 6 bases, with 13 bases spanning the gap. Germline V gene data show CDR1 as SQVTM and CDR2 as ANQGSEA. The CDR3 has 13 amino acids. CDR3 coding DNA: TGCAGCGTTGCCGAAGGATCCCCAAACACCATATATTTT. The encoded protein is CSVAEGSPNTIYF.

The chain combines TRBV4-2 with TRBJ1-2, with a weak D call TRBD1 (6 bases). Germline V gene sequence: CDR1 LGHNA, CDR2 YNFKEQ. The V gene lost 0 bases and the J gene lost 5 bases, with 16 bases spanning the gap. The CDR3 runs 16 residues. Here the CDR3 DNA reads TGTGCCAGCAGCCAAGATAGCGGGGGCGCGGGATATGGCTACACCTTC. Its translation is CASSQDSGGAGYGYTF.

The table lists this clone with a count of one. The chain uses TRBV5-1 and TRBJ2-5; 10 bases are shared with TRBD1. The CDR3 loop spans 14 amino acids. Germline CDR1 and CDR2: SGHRS and YFSETQ. V shed 9 bases and J 3 bases; nucleotides not matched to a gene: 8. For the CDR3, the DNA is TGCGCCACCCGACCGGGACAGGGGAAAGAGACCCAGTACTTC. This gives the protein CATRPGQGKETQYF.

DNA for the CDR3: TGTGCCAGCAGCTTGTCAGGACAGGGGGAGGAGCAGTACTTC. It is translated as CASSLSGQGEEQYF. This sequence joins TRBV28 and TRBJ2-7; 10 bases are a match to TRBD1. The CDR3 totals 14 residues. V was pared by 6 bases and J by 7 bases, with 9 bases of the junction left unmatched. The germline V gene has CDR1 MDHEN and CDR2 SYDVKM.

The V call is TRBV15, the J call TRBJ2-5, with D perhaps being TRBD1 or TRBD2 (6 bases each). This CDR3 is 16 amino acids long. CDR1 LNHNV and CDR2 YYDKDF come from the germline V gene (reference sequence). Trimming took off 9 bases at V and 2 bases at J, with 22 bases between the two ends. In nucleotides, the CDR3 is TGTGCCACGACTTCGGGGGCGTTGATCCCTCAAGAGACCCAGTACTTC. This translates into CATTSGALIPQETQYF.

This chain connects TRBV2 to TRBJ2-1; D might be TRBD1 (7 bases). This CDR3 region has 17 residues. Trimming shortened V by 7 bases and J by 4 bases, and 23 bases separated the two germline ends. The germline V gene encodes CDR1 SNHLY and CDR2 FYNNEI. The CDR3 sequence: CASTFLPPGGKYNEQFF. CDR3 sequence (DNA): TGTGCCAGCACCTTCCTCCCGCCAGGGGGGAAATACAATGAGCAGTTCTTC.

The V gene is TRBV13, the J gene TRBJ2-4, with TRBD2 matching 11 bases. Germline V gene sequence: CDR1 PRHDT, CDR2 FYEKMQ (reference sequence). The trim removed 5 bases at V and 8 bases at J, leaving 14 bases unmatched. CDR3 length: 17 residues. CDR3 amino acids: CASSPPRVAGGVDIQYF. In DNA form, the CDR3 reads TGTGCCAGCAGCCCCCCTCGTGTAGCGGGAGGGGTAGACATTCAGTACTTC.

CDR3 in amino acids: CASSPEDNYNEQFF. The CDR3 DNA follows: TGTGCCAGCAGCCCAGAGGACAATTACAATGAGCAGTTCTTC. V and J are TRBV9 and TRBJ2-1; D might be TRBD1 (5 bases). CDR1 is SGDLS and CDR2 is YYNGEE in the germline V gene. V was pared by 4 bases and J by 4 bases, with 12 bases between. The CDR3 extends over 14 amino acids.

The rearrangement links TRBV5-3 to TRBJ1-2; TRBD1 is a possible D gene (6 bases). TRBV5-3 is assigned to the ORF class and has an uncertain function. The CDR3 is made up of 15 amino acids. The germline V and J ends were trimmed by 6 bases and 4 bases, with 19 bases remaining between them. CDR3 nucleotides: TGTGCCAGAACACAGGGTGTCCATTCCATCTATGGCTACACCTTC. Encoded protein: CARTQGVHSIYGYTF.

This clone was observed a handful of times. J is TRBJ1-6 and V is TRBV2; no definite D call. This CDR3 is 12 amino acids long. Trimming pared 8 bases from V and 10 bases from J, leaving 12 bases between. Germline V gene lookup returns CDR1 SNHLY and CDR2 FYNNEI. The CDR3 DNA sequence: TGTGCCAGCCTAAGGGTTGACTCACCCCTCCACTTT. This gives the protein CASLRVDSPLHF.

The V call is TRBV15, the J call TRBJ2-3, with 8 positions matching TRBD1. The J segment lost 1 base and the V segment lost 0 bases, leaving 18 bases of the junction unmatched. The germline gives CDR1 LNHNV, CDR2 YYDKDF (reference sequence). CDR3 length: 21 residues. Here the CDR3 DNA reads TGTGCCACCAGCAGAGATCTGGCCGGGACAGGTTGGGGGTCAGGCACAGATACGCAGTATTTT. As protein: CATSRDLAGTGWGSGTDTQYF.

This clone was counted a single time. The chain is built from TRBV11-2 and TRBJ2-4; 8 bases are shared with TRBD1. The V segment lost 5 bases and the J segment 1 base; nucleotides outside the gene matches: 7. Germline V gives CDR1 SGHAT, CDR2 FQNNGV. There are 16 residues in the CDR3. CDR3 in DNA: TGTGCCAGCAGCCACGGACAGGGCGTCGCCAAAAACATTCAGTACTTC. Protein: CASSHGQGVAKNIQYF.